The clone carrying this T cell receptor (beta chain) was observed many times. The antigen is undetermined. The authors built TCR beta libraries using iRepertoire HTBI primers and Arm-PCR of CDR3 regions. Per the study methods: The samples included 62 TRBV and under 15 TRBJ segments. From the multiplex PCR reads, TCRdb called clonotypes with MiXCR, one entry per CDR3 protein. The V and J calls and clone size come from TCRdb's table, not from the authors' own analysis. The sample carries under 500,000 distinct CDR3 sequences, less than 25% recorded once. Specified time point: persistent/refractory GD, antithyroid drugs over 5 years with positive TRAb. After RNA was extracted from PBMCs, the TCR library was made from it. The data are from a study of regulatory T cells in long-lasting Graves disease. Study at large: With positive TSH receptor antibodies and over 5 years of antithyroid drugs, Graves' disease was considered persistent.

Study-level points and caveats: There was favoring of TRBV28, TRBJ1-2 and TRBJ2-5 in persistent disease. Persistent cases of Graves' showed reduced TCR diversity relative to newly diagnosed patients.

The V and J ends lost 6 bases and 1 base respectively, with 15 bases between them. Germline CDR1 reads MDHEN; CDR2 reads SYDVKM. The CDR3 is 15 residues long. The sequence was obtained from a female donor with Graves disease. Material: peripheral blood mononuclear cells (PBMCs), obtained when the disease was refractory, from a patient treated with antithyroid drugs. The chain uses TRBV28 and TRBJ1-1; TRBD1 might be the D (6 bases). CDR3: CASSSPGTQNTEAFF. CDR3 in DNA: TGTGCCAGCAGCTCTCCCGGGACACAGAACACTGAAGCTTTCTTT.